This T cell receptor (beta chain) was profiled in a study of shared clonotypes between healthy human individuals. CDR1 is SGHTA and CDR2 is FQGTGA in the germline V gene. The CDR3 runs 15 residues. V lost 0 bases, J lost 5 bases, and 4 bases stayed unmatched. Data came from immunoSEQ multiplex PCR; TCRdb stores just in-frame clones and leaves some out. The repertoire has about 1.1 million clones, 75% to 80% of them found once; the top ten carry about 0.52%. The TCR was taken from a man between 18 and 29 years old in good health. Some clones in this sample may be carry-over from other donors' samples. This chain connects TRBV7-3 to TRBJ1-5; 7 nucleotides align to TRBD1. The sample was memory CD4+ T cells from PBMCs. Described subset: CD45RA-negative fraction. The CDR3 sequence is CASSLTGGRDQPQHF. DNA of the CDR3: TGTGCCAGCAGCTTAACAGGGGGCAGGGATCAGCCCCAGCATTTT.